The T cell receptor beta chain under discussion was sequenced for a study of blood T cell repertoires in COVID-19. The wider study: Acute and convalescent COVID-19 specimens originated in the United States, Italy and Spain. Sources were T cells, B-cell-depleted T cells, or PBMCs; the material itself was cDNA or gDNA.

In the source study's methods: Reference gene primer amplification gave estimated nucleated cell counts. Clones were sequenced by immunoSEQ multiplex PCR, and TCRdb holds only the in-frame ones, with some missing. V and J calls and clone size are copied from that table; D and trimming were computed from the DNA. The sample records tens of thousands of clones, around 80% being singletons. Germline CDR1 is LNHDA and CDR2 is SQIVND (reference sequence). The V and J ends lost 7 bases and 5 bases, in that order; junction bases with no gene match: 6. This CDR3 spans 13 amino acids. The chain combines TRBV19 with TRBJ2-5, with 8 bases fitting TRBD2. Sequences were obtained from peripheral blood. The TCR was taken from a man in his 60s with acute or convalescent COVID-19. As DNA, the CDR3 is TGTGCCAGTACTCCAAGCGGGGGTGAGACCCAGTACTTC. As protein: CASTPSGGETQYF.